This T cell receptor beta chain derives from a study of OX40 agonist ivuxolimab in advanced cancers. Study-wide context: Ivuxolimab was a fully human IgG2 agonistic monoclonal antibody targeting the costimulatory receptor OX40 (CD134). Intravenous ivuxolimab was administered to patients every 2 weeks at six dose levels: 0.01, 0.1, 0.3, 1.5, 3 and 10 mg/kg. Of the approximately 50 patients in dose escalation, some 20 had hepatocellular carcinoma, roughly 15 had melanoma, 9 had renal cell carcinoma and 9 had head and neck cancer. The monotherapy dose-escalation portion (N of about 49 patients) of the phase I ivuxolimab trial is reported in the paper. Peripheral TCRbeta sequencing was intended to test whether TCR sequence diversity was altered and clonal T-cell expansion was caused by ivuxolimab. Prior anti-PD-1, anti-PD-L1 or anti-CTLA-4 therapy was permitted, and checkpoint inhibitors had been received by roughly 42% of dose-escalation patients. Partial responses occurred in three dose-escalation patients, of whom one had hepatocellular carcinoma and two had cutaneous melanoma. The dose-escalation cohort was roughly 87% male with a mean age of around 64 years, ranging from 23 to 79. General conclusions and limits of the study: The antigen specificity of the peripheral T cells that underwent clonal expansion was not determined. At doses of 0.1 to 3.0 mg/kg, clonal expansion of both CD4+ and CD8+ T cells in blood was seen between baseline and week 6. Low levels of normalized T-cell clonal expansion were also seen in some nonresponding patients. Partial responders in the 0.1-3.0 mg/kg groups had among the lowest normalized peripheral clonal expansion, especially among CD8+ T cells. After ivuxolimab, CD8+ T cells had more expanded clones than CD4+ T cells on average.

On this clone: Its binding antigen is unknown. The input lacks base qualities; no much larger clone sits a single base away.

For sequencing of the TCRbeta CDR3 region, genomic DNA was extracted from the sorted cells. TCRbeta CDR3 regions were sequenced using the immunoSEQ Assay. The table comes from immuneACCESS by way of TCRdb, which keeps in-frame sequences with V and J called. Part of the clones is missing from these tables; in studies checked, under half for an unresolved V gene and the rest for unknown reasons. The sample has roughly 58,000 clones on record, around 90% of them singletons. The ten largest clones capture under 0.8% of the sample. The CDR3, cysteine through phenylalanine, is 15 amino acids long. The DNA shown is the 45-base CDR3, in frame from base 1. V is reduced by 7 bases and J by 7 bases, leaving a spacing of 17 bases between them. From the germline V gene, CDR1 is SNHLY and CDR2 is FYNNEI. Patients with a history of autoimmune disease or receiving systemic immunosuppression were excluded from the trial. In every dose cohort, peripheral blood was drawn for TCR sequencing at baseline, cycle 4 day 1, and cycle 7 day 1. The samples were drawn from a first-in-human, open-label, multicenter phase I dose-escalation trial of ivuxolimab. Adults with locally advanced or metastatic head and neck squamous cell, hepatocellular, melanoma or renal cell carcinoma were enrolled in the trial. CD4+ and CD8+ T cells were sorted separately from peripheral blood before TCR sequencing.

The rearrangement joined TRBV2 to TRBJ1-6; the best D guess is TRBD1, with 5 bases matching. The origin of this receptor is an adult with an advanced solid tumor such as melanoma, head and neck, liver or kidney cancer. Material: CD4+ or CD8+ T cells sorted from blood, obtained in a trial of the OX40 agonist ivuxolimab. The DNA reads TGTGCCAGCACGGCGGGCTCCAGGGCAAATTCACCCCTCCACTTT. Its translation reads: CASTAGSRANSPLHF.